The clone carrying this T cell receptor (beta chain) showed up many times. These data come from a study of kidney transplant recipient with SARS-CoV-2 infection. TCRdb processed the reads anew with MiXCR; each CDR3 protein has one entry. The repertoire holds fewer than 250,000 distinct CDR3 sequences, with around 26% as singletons. This specimen was a blood sample, taken at baseline and on approximately day 120 from a kidney transplant recipient. The origin of this receptor is a male patient younger than 45 who had COVID-19 and was a kidney transplant recipient. Some T cells may have originated in the graft donor.

The CDR3 sequence: CASSYEEETQYF. CDR3 sequence (DNA): TGTGCCAGCAGTTACGAGGAGGAGACCCAGTACTTC. The rearrangement joins TRBV2 to TRBJ2-5; D call uncertain. Trimming removed 5 bases at V and 5 bases at J, with 9 bases between. Germline CDR1 and CDR2: SNHLY and FYNNEI. This CDR3 is 12 amino acids long.